The TCR beta chain under discussion was sequenced for a study of early T cells in non-severe SARS-CoV-2 infection. This clonotype occurred many times. Each CDR3 protein gets one entry after TCRdb re-called the 5' RACE reads with MiXCR. The sample lists more than 65,000 distinct CDR3 sequences; approximately 4.6% were seen once. Between the trimmed V and J ends, which lost 5 bases and 1 base, there was a span of 12 bases. The CDR3 consists of 14 residues. This sequence joins TRBV12-3 or TRBV12-4 and TRBJ2-7, with D perhaps matching TRBD1 (6 bases). This sequence was found in an adult who was a healthcare worker with PCR-confirmed SARS-CoV-2 infection or an uninfected control (not recorded which). The donor label of this sample is uncertain. Sequencing used whole blood, obtained at baseline. DNA of the CDR3: TGTGCCAGCAGTCAAGGCACAGGGTCCTACGAGCAGTACTTC. Translation: CASSQGTGSYEQYF.